This paragraph covers one T cell receptor beta chain sequence. No cognate antigen has been identified for it. The library came from 5' RACE. Each TCR library was prepared from 3,000 to 4,000 ng of total RNA. For each sample, cDNA synthesis was carried out in eight separate reactions using SMARTScribe reverse transcriptase. During cDNA synthesis, template switching was used to introduce unique molecular identifiers that contained a 6-nucleotide sample barcode. TCRalpha and TCRbeta cDNA was amplified by two nested PCRs of approximately 17 and 9 cycles, with bead purification after each PCR. Before amplification, the cDNA was treated with uracil DNA-glycosylase and purified using the QIAquick PCR purification kit. In the second PCR, Illumina TruSeq-compatible adapters and sample-specific barcodes were added. TapeStation and Qubit were used to check library quality and concentration, and about 5.2 ng of each library went into the pool. The pooled libraries were sequenced with 2 x 100 bp reads and custom sequencing primers on an Illumina HiSeq2500 single-index Rapid Run. The study's own analysis went as follows. MiGEC version 1.2.6 was used for UMI-based consensus assembly to correct PCR and sequencing errors. MiXCR version 2.1.1 handled V(D)J alignment, clonotype assembly and CDR3 extraction. Gene usage, clonotype sharing and MAIT/NKT TCR abundance were normalised by analysing the top 1000, 10 000 and 20 000 clonotypes per sample. After downsampling to 27 000 UMIs, diversity was calculated as the inverse Simpson index using the vegan R package. Statistical testing used paired Mann-Whitney U tests on the discordant twin pairs and applied Benjamini-Hochberg correction for multiple testing. TCRdb reprocessed the raw reads; every CDR3 protein sequence is a single record, and DNA is not supplied. The authors' filters were not applied to this entry. The sample table holds a few hundred thousand distinct CDR3 sequences. 1.5% to 2% of the sample goes to the ten largest clones.

The CDR3 has 14 amino acids, counting the end cysteine and phenylalanine. The DNA is unrecorded. From the germline V gene, CDR1 is SGHRS and CDR2 is YFSETQ. From each donor, a roughly 2.6 ml peripheral blood sample was collected into PAXgene tubes and stored at -80 degrees C. Without any T cell sorting, total RNA was extracted from whole blood using the PAXgene blood miRNA kit on an automated QIAcube. Peripheral blood from monozygotic twin pairs concordant or discordant for inflammatory bowel disease was subjected to deep TCRalpha and TCRbeta repertoire profiling with unique molecular barcoding. For every twin pair, smoking habits were documented, and each individual was categorised as a current, former or never smoker. The data originate from a study of monozygotic twins with inflammatory bowel disease (dated by TCRdb to the late 2010s). Broadly, across the study: The complete study included 28 monozygotic twin pairs: 19 IBD-discordant Danish pairs and nine German pairs, of which four were IBD-concordant and five were IBD-discordant. The search for disease-associated traits relied mainly on comparing, within discordant pairs, IBD patients with their genetically identical healthy co-twins. Each individual had, on average, about 151 000 unique TCRalpha sequences and 181 000 unique TCRbeta sequences available for analysis.

Paper-wide results and their limitations: No single strong signal or clonotype linked to IBD turned up in the results, so the idea that one exists was not supported. Repertoire similarity did not differ between concordant and discordant twins, which could be due to limited statistical power. The analysis was unable to tell different T cell subtypes apart. Differing immunosuppressive treatments among patients may have added background noise and inter-individual variability to the repertoires. Measured by the inverse Simpson index, TCRbeta repertoire diversity was lower in IBD patients than in their healthy co-twins. Fewer clonotypes were shared with other individuals by IBD patients than by healthy twins, most markedly in patients showing signs of disease activity.

The clonotype originates from a human donor with ulcerative colitis or Crohn's disease, or a healthy co-twin of an affected twin (not recorded which). The chain is encoded by TRBV5-1 joined to TRBJ2-1; TCRdb designates TRBD1, a call that cannot be tested without DNA. The sequencing input was blood. The CDR3 here reads CASYPGQPYNEQFF. Beyond the CDR3, the reference TRBV5-1 and TRBJ2-1 genes provide the residues; the full variable domain reads: KAGVTQTPRYLIKTRGQQVTLSCSPISGHRSVSWYQQTPGQGLQFLFEYFSETQRNKGNFPGRFSGRQFSNSRSEMNVSTLELGDSALYLCASYPGQPYNEQFFGPGTRLTVL.